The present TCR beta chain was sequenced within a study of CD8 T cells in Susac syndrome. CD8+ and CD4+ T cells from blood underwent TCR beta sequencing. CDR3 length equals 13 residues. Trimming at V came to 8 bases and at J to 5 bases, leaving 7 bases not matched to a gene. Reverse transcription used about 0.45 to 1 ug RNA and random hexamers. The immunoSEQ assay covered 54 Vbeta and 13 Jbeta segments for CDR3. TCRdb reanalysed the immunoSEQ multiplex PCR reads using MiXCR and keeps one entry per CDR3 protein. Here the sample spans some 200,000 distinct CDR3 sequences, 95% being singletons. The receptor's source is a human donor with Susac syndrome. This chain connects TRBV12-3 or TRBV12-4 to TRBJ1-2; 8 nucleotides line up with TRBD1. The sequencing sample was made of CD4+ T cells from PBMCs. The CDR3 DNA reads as TGTGCCAGCCAGACAGGGGCCGGGTATGGCTACACCTTC. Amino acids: CASQTGAGYGYTF.